These 30 T cell receptor beta chains came from one sample sequenced in a study of T-cell reconstitution after alpha-beta-depleted transplantation in children. Using unique molecular identifiers, the investigators prepared the TCRbeta library. MiXCR, run by TCRdb on the PCR reads, gives a single entry per CDR3 protein. Of about 980,000 distinct CDR3 sequences in the sample, under 30% were seen once. Specimen: PBMCs, mostly from graft donor cells, collected 360 days after TCRalphabeta/CD19-depleted stem cell transplant. The receptor source for this set is a boy less than two years old who had a stem cell transplant for SCID, so the T cells may come from the graft donor.

This sequence joins TRBV3-1 and TRBJ2-5, with 8 bases aligning to TRBD2. There are 16 residues in the CDR3. The junction had 3 bases not matched to a gene; V was cut back by 0 bases and J by 0 bases. In germline, CDR1 is LGHDT, CDR2 YNNKEL (reference sequence). The CDR3 reads CASSQDSGGHQETQYF. The CDR3 nucleotides are TGTGCCAGCAGCCAAGACAGCGGGGGACACCAAGAGACCCAGTACTTC.

This sequence joins TRBV29-1 and TRBJ2-1, with D unclear. This CDR3 spans 9 amino acids. Trimming shortened V by 7 bases and J by 8 bases, and 6 bases separated the two germline ends. Germline-derived CDR1 and CDR2 are SQVTM and ANQGSEA. The CDR3 sequence: CSASHEQFF. CDR3 in DNA: TGCAGCGCATCCCATGAGCAGTTCTTC.

The chain combines TRBV6-1 with TRBJ1-6; D is unresolved. CDR1 and CDR2 from the germline V gene are MNHNS and SASEGT. Trimming pared 5 bases from V and 8 bases from J, leaving 13 bases between. The CDR3 loop spans 14 amino acids. The CDR3: CASSLKAAHSPLHF. The DNA of the CDR3 is TGTGCCAGCAGTCTAAAGGCGGCTCATTCACCCCTCCACTTT.

The CDR3 DNA reads as TGTGCCAGCAGTCCCTACTTGTCCACCGGGGAGCTGTTTTTT. It codes for CASSPYLSTGELFF. The rearrangement uses TRBV27 and TRBJ2-2; D is uncertain. Germline values: CDR1 MNHEY, CDR2 SMNVEV (reference sequence). Trimming took off 5 bases at V and 4 bases at J, with 11 bases between the two ends. The CDR3 is 14 amino acids.

The V call is TRBV3-1, the J call TRBJ2-5; D is uncertain. CDR1 LGHDT and CDR2 YNNKEL come from the germline V gene (reference sequence). CDR3 length equals 16 residues. Trimming stripped 3 bases from V and 1 base from J, with 15 bases between. CDR3 residues: CASSHGAPSGQETQYF. In DNA, the CDR3 is TGTGCCAGCAGCCATGGAGCCCCCAGTGGCCAAGAGACCCAGTACTTC.

This clonotype was observed a few times. The chain couples TRBV4-1 to TRBJ2-7; TRBD2 agrees at 12 bases. J gave up 2 bases and V 0 bases, and 11 bases lay outside the gene matches. CDR1 and CDR2 from the germline V gene are MGHRA and YSYEKL. This CDR3 has 19 residues. The CDR3 spells CASSQDTGLAGRAAYEQYF. CDR3 nucleotides: TGCGCCAGCAGCCAAGATACCGGACTAGCGGGGAGAGCTGCCTACGAGCAGTACTTC.

This clonotype has only a few counts. The chain employs TRBV18 and TRBJ1-2; 10 bases fit TRBD1. CDR1 is KGHSH, CDR2 LQKENI, per germline. The V and J ends lost 1 base and 4 bases, in that order; junction bases with no gene match: 3. There are 15 residues in the CDR3. DNA of the CDR3: TGTGCCAGCTCACCACGGGACAGGGGATTCTATGGCTACACCTTC. Its translation: CASSPRDRGFYGYTF.

This clonotype occurred a few times. The gene calls are TRBV24-1 and TRBJ2-3, with 7 bases that match TRBD2. Trimming cost V 4 bases and J 3 bases; bases outside gene matches: 6. Germline CDR1 reads KGHDR; CDR2 reads SFDVKD. The CDR3 sequence is 15 residues long. The CDR3 bases are TGTGCCACCAGTGAAGCGGGGTTCGGAACAGATACGCAGTATTTT. Encoded protein: CATSEAGFGTDTQYF.

The chain combines TRBV13 with TRBJ2-4; D remains unclear. CDR1 and CDR2 (germline): PRHDT, FYEKMQ (reference sequence). This CDR3 has 19 amino acids. The germline V and J ends were trimmed by 3 bases and 0 bases, with 21 bases remaining between them. CDR3 residues: CASSFKGLTVDLAKNIQYF. The CDR3 region has the DNA TGTGCCAGCAGCTTCAAGGGCCTAACAGTTGACCTAGCCAAAAACATTCAGTACTTC.

This clonotype was seen a few times. The CDR3 region is CASSLLPGQGREKLFF. The CDR3 DNA follows: TGTGCCAGCAGTTTATTGCCGGGACAGGGGCGTGAAAAACTGTTTTTT. The J gene is TRBJ1-4, the V gene TRBV12-3 or TRBV12-4, with 10 bases that match TRBD1. This CDR3 contains 16 residues. Unmatched junction bases numbered 7, after V lost 2 bases and J lost 7 bases.

This chain links TRBV5-1 with TRBJ2-3, with 9 bases matching TRBD1. Trimming at V came to 1 base and at J to 6 bases, leaving 6 bases not matched to a gene. The V gene's germline CDR1 is SGHRS and CDR2 YFSETQ. The CDR3 is made up of 15 amino acids. This CDR3 reads CASSLRTGVGDTQYF. DNA for the CDR3: TGCGCCAGCAGCTTGAGGACAGGGGTGGGGGATACGCAGTATTTT. Looking up the rest from reference TRBV5-1 and TRBJ2-3 gives the full variable domain: KAGVTQTPRYLIKTRGQQVTLSCSPISGHRSVSWYQQTPGQGLQFLFEYFSETQRNKGNFPGRFSGRQFSNSRSEMNVSTLELGDSALYLCASSLRTGVGDTQYFGPGTRLTVL.

The table lists this clonotype with a few counts. This rearrangement joins TRBV24-1 to TRBJ1-5; 8 nucleotides agree with TRBD1. This CDR3 contains 16 residues. J gave up 1 base and V 2 bases, and 3 bases lay outside the gene matches. CDR1 is KGHDR and CDR2 is SFDVKD in the germline V gene. As DNA, the CDR3 is TGTGCCACCAGTGATTCGCGACAGGGGAGCAATCAGCCCCAGCATTTT. This codes for CATSDSRQGSNQPQHF.

J is TRBJ2-5 and V is TRBV4-1; no definite D call. The CDR3 contains 15 residues. V was cut by 0 bases and J by 0 bases, with 8 bases left in between. CDR1 is MGHRA and CDR2 is YSYEKL in the germline V gene. In nucleotides, the CDR3 is TGCGCCAGCAGCCAAGAATCGCTCTACCAAGAGACCCAGTACTTC. Its translation is CASSQESLYQETQYF.

This clonotype has just one count. The chain recombines TRBV5-1 with TRBJ2-7, with D maybe TRBD2 (6 bases). Germline lookup yields CDR1 SGHRS and CDR2 YFSETQ. V lost 0 bases and J lost 2, with 18 bases in between. CDR3 length equals 17 residues. For the CDR3, the DNA is TGCGCCAGCAGCTTGGCCTGGGGGAGGACGTTCACCTACGAGCAGTACTTC. The encoded protein is CASSLAWGRTFTYEQYF.

V and J are TRBV28 and TRBJ2-5; D is undetermined. Germline V gene lookup returns CDR1 MDHEN and CDR2 SYDVKM. CDR3 size: 12 residues. V was cut by 3 bases and J by 6 bases, with 8 bases left in between. CDR3: CASSFLSKTQYF. CDR3 DNA: TGTGCCAGCAGTTTTTTGTCAAAGACCCAGTACTTC.

Only one count was recorded for this clonotype. This sequence joins TRBV15 and TRBJ2-3; the D is unclear. V lost 0 bases and J 2 bases, leaving 15 bases between the germline ends. The CDR3 contains 17 residues. Per the germline V gene, CDR1 is LNHNV and CDR2 is YYDKDF (reference sequence). The CDR3 nucleotides are TGTGCCACCAGCAGAGATTACGTGACCCCTTCCACAGATACGCAGTATTTT. This encodes CATSRDYVTPSTDTQYF.

This clonotype was counted a few times. The chain joins TRBV5-5 to TRBJ1-6; D not resolved. V was shortened by 1 base and J by 5 bases, with 13 bases between the two germline ends. Germline V gene sequence: CDR1 SGHKS, CDR2 YYEKEE (reference sequence). The CDR3 loop spans 16 amino acids. Written as DNA, the CDR3 is TGTGCCAGCAGCTTGCTCCGGGAAAGCCATAATTCACCCCTCCACTTT. Residues: CASSLLRESHNSPLHF. The full variable domain, in which reference TRBV5-5 and TRBJ1-6 provide the parts outside the CDR3, is DAGVTQSPTHLIKTRGQQVTLRCSPISGHKSVSWYQQVLGQGPQFIFQYYEKEERGRGNFPDRFSARQFPNYSSELNVNALLLGDSALYLCASSLLRESHNSPLHFGNGTRLTVT.

The table lists this clonotype with a few counts. The V gene is TRBV12-3 or TRBV12-4, the J gene TRBJ2-3; unclear D gene. This CDR3 is 14 amino acids long. Trimming took off 1 base at V and 2 bases at J, with 7 bases between the two ends. CDR3 in amino acids: CASSLGAITDTQYF. The CDR3 nucleotides read TGTGCCAGCAGTTTAGGGGCCATCACAGATACGCAGTATTTT.

The table lists this clonotype with a few counts. The chain is built from TRBV7-9 and TRBJ2-3; 12 positions match TRBD2. The ends lost 10 bases at V and 1 base at J; junction bases unmatched: 9. The CDR3 is 16 amino acids. Per the germline V gene, CDR1 is SEHNR and CDR2 is FQNEAQ (reference sequence). CDR3 nucleotide sequence: TGTGCCACTGAGACTAGCGGGGGCCTTCGCACAGATACGCAGTATTTT. It translates to CATETSGGLRTDTQYF.

The rearrangement joins TRBV2 to TRBJ2-4; D may be TRBD1 or TRBD2 (5 bases each). Germline loops: CDR1 SNHLY, CDR2 FYNNEI. The V end was cut by 6 bases, the J end by 9 bases, with 18 bases between. The length of the CDR3 is 14 residues. CDR3 loop: CASRGDLSPPIQYF. The CDR3 coding sequence is TGTGCCAGCAGGGGGGACCTCTCTCCTCCCATTCAGTACTTC.

V usage is TRBV10-3 and J usage is TRBJ2-3; the D is unclear. Trimming took off 1 base at V and 6 bases at J, with 2 bases between the two ends. The CDR3 runs to 11 residues. In germline, CDR1 is ENHRY, CDR2 SYGVKD. The CDR3 region has the DNA TGTGCCATCAGTGAGTACGATACGCAGTATTTT. Translation: CAISEYDTQYF.

The genes are TRBV5-6 and TRBJ1-1; D not certain. CDR1 is SGHDT and CDR2 is YYEEEE in the germline V gene. This CDR3 region has 12 residues. Trimming took 2 bases from V and 4 from J, leaving 6 bases between them. CDR3 DNA sequence: TGTGCCAGCAGCTTTGGTCCCACTGAAGCTTTCTTT. The encoded protein is CASSFGPTEAFF. The complete variable domain, with remaining parts taken from reference TRBV5-6 and TRBJ1-1, reads DAGVTQSPTHLIKTRGQQVTLRCSPKSGHDTVSWYQQALGQGPQFIFQYYEEEERQRGNFPDRFSGHQFPNYSSELNVNALLLGDSALYLCASSFGPTEAFFGQGTRLTVV.

The chain joins TRBV5-1 to TRBJ1-5; 8 positions match TRBD1. Germline lookup yields CDR1 SGHRS and CDR2 YFSETQ. The junction had 7 bases not matched to a gene; V was cut back by 2 bases and J by 6 bases. The CDR3 has 15 residues. In DNA, the CDR3 is TGCGCCAGCAGCTTACAGGGGGGTCAAAGTCAGCCCCAGCATTTT. Residues: CASSLQGGQSQPQHF.

The gene calls are TRBV9 and TRBJ1-2; 10 bases align to TRBD1. The germline V gene encodes CDR1 SGDLS and CDR2 YYNGEE. The CDR3 length is 15 residues. V gave up 3 bases and J gave up 8 bases; unmatched junction bases: 10. CDR3 in amino acids: CASSAGPGTGDGYTF. In DNA form, the CDR3 reads TGTGCCAGCAGCGCCGGGCCCGGGACAGGGGACGGCTACACCTTC.

The V and J genes are TRBV5-1 and TRBJ2-7; D is tentatively TRBD1 or TRBD2 (5 bases each). This CDR3 is 16 amino acids long. In germline, CDR1 is SGHRS, CDR2 YFSETQ. Trimming removed 4 bases at V and 6 bases at J, with 23 bases between. The CDR3 is CASSHGTDVKLGEQYF. DNA for the CDR3: TGCGCCAGCAGCCACGGGACGGATGTTAAGCTTGGCGAGCAGTACTTC.

The chain employs TRBV5-1 and TRBJ2-2; possible D gene TRBD2, 6 bases. V was trimmed by 2 bases and J by 7 bases, leaving 18 bases between them. There are 16 residues in the CDR3. Germline CDR1 is SGHRS and CDR2 is YFSETQ. CDR3 DNA sequence: TGCGCCAGCAGCTTCAGGGCAGGGACTCTAATCGGGGAGCTGTTTTTT. Encoded protein: CASSFRAGTLIGELFF.

This clonotype turned up a few times. The chain joins TRBV6-5 to TRBJ1-1; a possible D gene is TRBD1 (6 bases). The CDR3 runs to 15 residues. V lost 2 bases to trimming and J lost 1 base, with 11 bases between them. The germline V gene encodes CDR1 MNHEY and CDR2 SVGAGI. This chain's CDR3 is CASSYTTGSNTEAFF. The CDR3 bases are TGTGCCAGCAGTTACACGACAGGATCGAACACTGAAGCTTTCTTT.

The sample holds a few counts of this clonotype. The gene calls are TRBV5-1 and TRBJ1-5; D gene ambiguous. Germline V gene data show CDR1 as SGHRS and CDR2 as YFSETQ. CDR3 size: 15 residues. V lost 4 bases to trimming and J lost 2 bases, with 13 bases between them. The CDR3 is CASSPGPLGNQPQHF. CDR3 DNA: TGCGCCAGCAGCCCGGGTCCTTTGGGCAATCAGCCCCAGCATTTT. The entire variable domain, with the rest obtained from reference TRBV5-1 and TRBJ1-5, is as follows: KAGVTQTPRYLIKTRGQQVTLSCSPISGHRSVSWYQQTPGQGLQFLFEYFSETQRNKGNFPGRFSGRQFSNSRSEMNVSTLELGDSALYLCASSPGPLGNQPQHFGDGTRLSIL.

The chain is built from TRBV20-1 and TRBJ1-2, with D tentatively TRBD1 (6 bases). Germline lookup yields CDR1 DFQATT and CDR2 SNEGSKA (reference sequence). V gave up 0 bases and J gave up 2 bases, with 19 bases separating them. The length of the CDR3 is 17 residues. This CDR3 is CSARDDFGQPTNYGYTF. Written as DNA, the CDR3 is TGCAGTGCTAGAGACGATTTCGGACAGCCCACAAACTATGGCTACACCTTC.

This chain joins TRBV5-1 and TRBJ2-7; 9 nucleotides agree with TRBD2. CDR3 length: 14 amino acids. CDR1 is SGHRS, CDR2 YFSETQ, per germline. Trimming at V came to 6 bases and at J to 3 bases, leaving 7 bases not matched to a gene. The CDR3 reads CASMSAGGNYEQYF. CDR3 DNA sequence: TGCGCCAGCATGTCGGCGGGGGGGAACTACGAGCAGTACTTC.